Shown below are 18 T cell receptor beta chains from a single sample sequenced in a study of human T cells and chemical hapten exposure. TCRdb passed the RACE reads through MiXCR, listing each CDR3 protein once. Of about 84,000 distinct CDR3 sequences listed, 8.5% to 12% are singletons. Documented time point: patch test 2, 6 weeks after DPC sensitization. The treatment here: therapeutic diphenylcyclopropenone sensitization with weekly scalp DPC. The sample consisted of whole blood, taken in connection with sensitization to the hapten diphenylcyclopropenone (DPC). Every receptor here comes from a woman aged 50 to 65 with alopecia areata. Some clones in this sample may be carry-over from other donors' samples.

The chain combines TRBV27 with TRBJ2-2; D gene ambiguous. The germline gives CDR1 MNHEY, CDR2 SMNVEV (reference sequence). V lost 6 bases and J lost 3, with 11 bases in between. This CDR3 region has 14 residues. CDR3 loop: CASSPERYTGELFF. The DNA of the CDR3 is TGTGCCAGCAGCCCCGAAAGATACACCGGGGAGCTGTTTTTT.

This clonotype was recorded a few times. This chain connects TRBV20-1 to TRBJ2-1, with D unclear. Trimming cost V 3 bases and J 8 bases, with 11 bases left between them. There are 12 residues in the CDR3. Germline V CDR1 and CDR2: DFQATT, SNEGSKA (reference sequence). The CDR3 region has the DNA TGCAGTGCTAGTCTCGAGGTCGATGAGCAGTTCTTC. Protein product: CSASLEVDEQFF.

The sample holds many counts of this clonotype. For the CDR3, the DNA is TGTGCCAGCATGCTTCAGCGGGAGCAGTTCTTC. This gives the protein CASMLQREQFF. The chain has TRBV2 and TRBJ2-1; TRBD2 is a possible D gene (5 bases). V lost 7 bases to trimming and J lost 10 bases, with 11 bases between them. The CDR3 loop spans 11 amino acids. In germline, CDR1 is SNHLY, CDR2 FYNNEI.

The chain employs TRBV7-9 and TRBJ1-5; D is unclear. Germline CDR1 is SEHNR and CDR2 is FQNEAQ (reference sequence). The CDR3 extends over 12 amino acids. The V gene lost 1 base and the J gene lost 8 bases, with 6 bases spanning the gap. For the CDR3, the DNA is TGTGCCAGCAGCTTAGGGACTGAGCCCCAGCATTTT. Its protein is CASSLGTEPQHF.

Notes on this clonotype: A much larger clone is a single base away; this may be a read error. This rearrangement joins TRBV28 to TRBJ2-2; 7 bases match TRBD2. V dropped 1 base and J dropped 8; count of bases not matched to a gene: 10. Germline V lookup: CDR1 MDHEN, CDR2 SYDVKM. This CDR3 contains 16 residues. The CDR3 loop reads CASSLFQGGRGGELFF. The CDR3 nucleotides are TGTGCCAGCAGTTTATTTCAGGGAGGGCGTGGAGGGGAGCTGTTTTTT. The entire variable domain, with the rest obtained from reference TRBV28 and TRBJ2-2, is as follows: DVKVTQSSRYLVKRTGEKVFLECVQDMDHENMFWYRQDPGLGLRLIYFSYDVKMKEKGDIPEGYSVSREKKERFSLILESASTNQTSMYLCASSLFQGGRGGELFFGEGSRLTVL.

This clonotype was seen many times. This chain uses TRBV6-2 or TRBV6-3 with TRBJ1-2; D is unclear. The CDR3 extends over 13 amino acids. The V gene's germline CDR1 is MNHEY and CDR2 SVGEGT. Trimming shortened V by 6 bases and J by 2 bases, and 10 bases separated the two germline ends. Written as DNA, the CDR3 is TGTGCCAGCAGAAAGACGGCGAACTATGGCTACACCTTC. Residues: CASRKTANYGYTF.

The V and J genes are TRBV29-1 and TRBJ2-3; TRBD2 might be the D (5 bases). The CDR3 has 12 residues. Germline V lookup: CDR1 SQVTM, CDR2 ANQGSEA. Between the trimmed V and J ends, which lost 3 bases and 6 bases, there was a span of 10 bases. The CDR3 nucleotides are TGCAGCGTTGATCTGGGCGGGGATACGCAGTATTTT. Protein sequence: CSVDLGGDTQYF.

This clonotype was picked up a small number of times. As DNA, the CDR3 is TGTGCCAGCAGCCCACGGCTGGGACTAGCGGGAGGCCTCTCCTACAATGAGCAGTTCTTC. It codes for CASSPRLGLAGGLSYNEQFF. The V and J genes are TRBV6-2 or TRBV6-3 and TRBJ2-1, with 15 bases fitting TRBD2. Germline-derived CDR1 and CDR2 are MNHEY and SVGEGT. CDR3 length: 20 amino acids. J lost 0 bases, V lost 6 bases, and 12 bases had no gene match.

This clonotype was counted only a few times. A read error is possible here, since a much larger clone lies one base away. The CDR3 end shows no conserved phenylalanine or tryptophan, and so a read error is likely. The chain uses TRBV9 and TRBJ2-1, with D uncertain. The V and J ends lost 0 bases and 8 bases respectively, with 12 bases between them. The CDR3 totals 14 residues. From germline, CDR1 is SGDLS and CDR2 YYNGEE. The CDR3: CASSVEGEWDEQFS. The CDR3 region has the DNA TGTGCCAGCAGCGTAGAAGGCGAGTGGGATGAGCAGTTCTCC.

The chain combines TRBV5-1 with TRBJ2-5, with D possibly TRBD2 on 6 matching bases. The V gene's germline CDR1 is SGHRS and CDR2 YFSETQ. Trimming removed 0 bases at V and 7 bases at J, with 13 bases between. This CDR3 comprises 14 residues. The chain's CDR3 is CASSLEGLGGTQYF. For the CDR3, the DNA is TGCGCCAGCAGCTTGGAAGGCCTCGGGGGGACCCAGTACTTC. Full variable domain (missing parts from reference TRBV5-1 and TRBJ2-5): KAGVTQTPRYLIKTRGQQVTLSCSPISGHRSVSWYQQTPGQGLQFLFEYFSETQRNKGNFPGRFSGRQFSNSRSEMNVSTLELGDSALYLCASSLEGLGGTQYFGPGTRLLVL.

This clonotype was seen only a few times. The V and J genes are TRBV10-2 and TRBJ2-5; a possible D gene is TRBD2 (6 bases). Between the trimmed V and J ends, which lost 2 bases and 3 bases, there was a span of 10 bases. This CDR3 has 14 residues. Germline V lookup: CDR1 WSHSY, CDR2 SAAADI. The CDR3 DNA is TGCGCCAGCAGTGAGGTTAGCGGAGAAGAGACCCAGTACTTC. This codes for CASSEVSGEETQYF.

This clonotype showed up many times. V usage is TRBV29-1 and J usage is TRBJ1-1; TRBD1 might be the D (5 bases). Germline V lookup: CDR1 SQVTM, CDR2 ANQGSEA. With 4 bases removed from V and 3 bases from J, the gap between germline ends came to 15 bases. The CDR3 has 14 amino acids. CDR3 bases: TGCAGCGTTGGGTCGGTGTTAGGGGACACTGAAGCTTTCTTT. Its protein is CSVGSVLGDTEAFF.

The CDR3 DNA reads TGCGCCAGCAGCCAAAGCGGGACACCCGGCCTAGCCAAAAACATTCAGTACTTC. Translation: CASSQSGTPGLAKNIQYF. The chain uses TRBV4-3 and TRBJ2-4, with a tentative D call TRBD2 (7 bases). V lost 2 bases, J lost 0 bases, and 17 bases lay in between. The CDR3 is 18 residues long. In germline, CDR1 is LGHNA, CDR2 YSLEER.

This clonotype was counted only a few times. V usage is TRBV5-1 and J usage is TRBJ2-3; D may be TRBD1 (6 bases). The CDR3 consists of 14 residues. The V end was cut by 1 base, the J end by 2 bases, with 8 bases between. CDR1 is SGHRS and CDR2 is YFSETQ in the germline V gene. CDR3 in amino acids: CASSLQGNTDTQYF. The CDR3 bases are TGCGCCAGCAGCTTGCAGGGGAACACAGATACGCAGTATTTT.

V is TRBV6-2 or TRBV6-3 and J is TRBJ2-3; D is perhaps TRBD1 (5 bases). Trimming left V 1 base short and J 3 bases short, with 8 bases between. Germline CDR1 is MNHEY and CDR2 is SVGEGT. The CDR3 loop spans 14 amino acids. CDR3: CASSYLTDTDTQYF. The CDR3 DNA is TGTGCCAGCAGTTACTTGACAGATACAGATACGCAGTATTTT.

This clonotype occurred many times. The junction does not match germline at one end; this may be a read error. This rearrangement joins TRBV12-3 or TRBV12-4 to TRBJ2-1; TRBD2 agrees at 10 bases. This CDR3 has 14 amino acids. Here the CDR3 reads CASSPSGSTNQQFF. The DNA for the CDR3 is TGTGCCAGCAGTCCTAGCGGGAGCACCAATCAGCAGTTCTTC.

This clonotype was seen at least ten times. The CDR3 sequence is CASSLTSGINNEQFF. As DNA, the CDR3 is TGTGCCAGCAGTTTAACTAGCGGGATTAATAATGAGCAGTTCTTC. The chain combines TRBV11-2 with TRBJ2-1; 10 bases are shared with TRBD2. The CDR3 spans 15 residues. The V gene end was trimmed by 6 bases and the J gene end by 7 bases; junction bases not matched to a gene: 9. The germline V gene encodes CDR1 SGHAT and CDR2 FQNNGV.

This clonotype has ten or more counts. The rearrangement links TRBV20-1 to TRBJ1-5, with 9 nucleotides matching TRBD1. Per germline, CDR1 DFQATT and CDR2 SNEGSKA (reference sequence). The CDR3 is made up of 17 amino acids. J was trimmed by 0 bases and V by 6 bases; bases with no gene match: 12. Here the CDR3 reads CSAVPGQGPYSNQPQHF. The DNA for the CDR3 is TGCAGTGCCGTTCCGGGACAGGGACCATATAGCAATCAGCCCCAGCATTTT.